This TCR beta chain was recorded in a study of spatial heterogeneity in lung cancer. Study in general: Sequences of the beta chain were consistently detected in greater numbers than alpha-chain sequences.

The time point here: sample taken at primary tumor resection. The authors sequenced whole RNA from tumor, nontumor lung or frozen PBMC without sorting. TCRdb reprocessed the 5' RACE reads via MiXCR and lists one record per CDR3 protein. The profile shows tens of thousands of distinct CDR3 sequences, approximately 8.9% of them singletons. Germline V gene sequence: CDR1 SGDLS, CDR2 YYNGEE. V shed 3 bases, J shed 4 bases, and the junction held 4 bases outside the gene matches. CDR3 length: 15 amino acids. With regard to this clonotype: What it binds is unknown.

Study-level findings and limits: Follow-up blood showed ubiquitous expanded tumor TCRs less than blood at resection did.

The chain combines TRBV9 with TRBJ2-5; 12 positions match TRBD1. The sequence was collected from a male donor with early-stage non-small cell lung cancer. The input for sequencing was PBMCs, taken at surgery. The CDR3 nucleotides are TGTGCCAGCAGCGCCGGGACAGGGGGCGGAGAGACCCAGTACTTC. Protein: CASSAGTGGGETQYF. The entire variable domain, with the rest obtained from reference TRBV9 and TRBJ2-5, is as follows: DSGVTQTPKHLITATGQRVTLRCSPRSGDLSVYWYQQSLDQGLQFLIQYYNGEERAKGNILERFSAQQFPDLHSELNLSSLELGDSALYFCASSAGTGGGETQYFGPGTRLLVL.